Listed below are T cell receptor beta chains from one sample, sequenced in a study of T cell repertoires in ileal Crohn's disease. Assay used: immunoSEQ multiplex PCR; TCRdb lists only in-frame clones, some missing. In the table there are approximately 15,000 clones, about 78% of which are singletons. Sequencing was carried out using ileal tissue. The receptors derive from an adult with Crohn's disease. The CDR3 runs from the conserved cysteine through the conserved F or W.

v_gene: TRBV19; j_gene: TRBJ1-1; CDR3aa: CASRTDTREAFF
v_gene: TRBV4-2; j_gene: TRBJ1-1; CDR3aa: CASSQGEEVEVKTEAFF
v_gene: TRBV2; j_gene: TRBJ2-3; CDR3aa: CASSSQGNPQYF
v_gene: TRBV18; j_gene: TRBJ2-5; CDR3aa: CASSPSLAGSGETQYF
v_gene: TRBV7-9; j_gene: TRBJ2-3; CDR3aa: CASSLALGRGEDTQYF
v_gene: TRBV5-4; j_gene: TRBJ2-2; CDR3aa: CASSLGRNTGELFF
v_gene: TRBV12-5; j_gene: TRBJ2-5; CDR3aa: CASGLSDGRTYQETQYF
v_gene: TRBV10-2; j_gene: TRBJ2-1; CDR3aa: CAGLRVDSYNEQFF
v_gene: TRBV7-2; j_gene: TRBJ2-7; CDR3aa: CASSLGGPYEQYF
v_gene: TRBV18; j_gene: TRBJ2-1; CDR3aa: CASSPRGGRDNEQFF
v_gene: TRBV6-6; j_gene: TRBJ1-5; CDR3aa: CASRRGNQPQHF
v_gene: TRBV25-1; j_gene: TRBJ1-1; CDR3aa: CASSADSDRSFF
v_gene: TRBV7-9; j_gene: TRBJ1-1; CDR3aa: CASRYSTDDNTEAFF
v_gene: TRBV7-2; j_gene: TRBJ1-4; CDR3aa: CASSFVGQGLEKLFF
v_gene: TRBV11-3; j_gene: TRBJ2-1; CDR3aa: CASSLGGGSGGSYNEQFF
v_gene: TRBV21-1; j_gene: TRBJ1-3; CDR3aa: CASSKAWDRGNTIYF
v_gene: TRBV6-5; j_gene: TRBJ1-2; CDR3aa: CASKQGVGIYGYTF
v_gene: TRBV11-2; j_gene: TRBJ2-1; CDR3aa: CASSPPGYEQFF
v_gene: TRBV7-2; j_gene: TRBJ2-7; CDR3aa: CASSPRTEAYEQYF
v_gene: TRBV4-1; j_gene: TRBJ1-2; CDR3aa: CASSQEEEGPYGYTF
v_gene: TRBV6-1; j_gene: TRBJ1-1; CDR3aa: CASSEGDRGVTEAFF
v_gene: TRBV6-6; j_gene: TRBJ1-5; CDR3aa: CASSDRGSNQPQHF
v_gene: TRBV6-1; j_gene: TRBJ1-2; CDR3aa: CASSDPFTQGRGSGYTF
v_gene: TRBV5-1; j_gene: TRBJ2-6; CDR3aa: CASSLASGGYGANVLTF
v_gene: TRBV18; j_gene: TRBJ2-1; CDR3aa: CASSATRENNEQFF
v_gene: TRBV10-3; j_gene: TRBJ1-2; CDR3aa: CAISGARGGYTF
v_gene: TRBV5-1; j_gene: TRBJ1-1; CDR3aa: CASSPGQGVTNTEAFF
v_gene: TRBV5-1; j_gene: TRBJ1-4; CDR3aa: CASSLEGQLPFEKLFF
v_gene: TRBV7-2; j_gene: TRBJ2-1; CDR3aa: CASSLEVRVDNEQFF
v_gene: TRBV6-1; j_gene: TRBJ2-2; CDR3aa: CASRDGGELFF
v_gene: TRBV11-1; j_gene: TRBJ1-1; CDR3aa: CASGSQNTEAFF
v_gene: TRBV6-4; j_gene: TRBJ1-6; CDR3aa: CASSKGTPTLHF
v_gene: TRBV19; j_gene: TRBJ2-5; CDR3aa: CASSIGLNQETQYF
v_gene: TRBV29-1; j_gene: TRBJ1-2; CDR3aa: CSVVDRENYGYTF
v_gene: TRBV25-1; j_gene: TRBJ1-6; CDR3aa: CASSESNPINSPLHF
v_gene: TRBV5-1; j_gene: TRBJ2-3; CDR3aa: CASKAGGPDTQYF
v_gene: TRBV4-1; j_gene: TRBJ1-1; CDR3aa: CASSHERMQPTEAFF
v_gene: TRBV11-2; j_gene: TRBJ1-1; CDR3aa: CASSPLNAEAFF
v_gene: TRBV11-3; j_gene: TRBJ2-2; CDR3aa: CASSLMEGGRTGELFF
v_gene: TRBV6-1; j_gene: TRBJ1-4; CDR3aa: CASSETGGIDEKLFF
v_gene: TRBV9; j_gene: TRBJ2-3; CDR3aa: CASSRNTATDTQYF
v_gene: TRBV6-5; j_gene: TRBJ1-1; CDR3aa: CASSYSGEAFF
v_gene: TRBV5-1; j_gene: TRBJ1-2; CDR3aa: CASTRQDPHYGYTF
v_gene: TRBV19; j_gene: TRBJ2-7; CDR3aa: CASSIGFAYEQYF
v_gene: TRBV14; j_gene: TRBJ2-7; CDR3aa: CASSPGTEVYF
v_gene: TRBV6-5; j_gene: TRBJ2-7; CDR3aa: CASSYTTPPSYEQYF
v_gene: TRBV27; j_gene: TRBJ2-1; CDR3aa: CASSRTSGRAGEQFF